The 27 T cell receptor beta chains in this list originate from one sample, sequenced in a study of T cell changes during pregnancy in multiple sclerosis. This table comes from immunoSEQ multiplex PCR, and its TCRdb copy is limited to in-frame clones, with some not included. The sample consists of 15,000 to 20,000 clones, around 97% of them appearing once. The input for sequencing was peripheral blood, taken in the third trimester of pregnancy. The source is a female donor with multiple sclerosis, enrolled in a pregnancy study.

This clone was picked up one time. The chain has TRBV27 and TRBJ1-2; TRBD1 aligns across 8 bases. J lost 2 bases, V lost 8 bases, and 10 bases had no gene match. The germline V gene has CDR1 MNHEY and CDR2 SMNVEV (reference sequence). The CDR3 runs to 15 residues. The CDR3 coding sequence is TGTGCCAGCGGCGAAAGGCAGGGGGCGAACTATGGCTACACCTTC. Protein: CASGERQGANYGYTF.

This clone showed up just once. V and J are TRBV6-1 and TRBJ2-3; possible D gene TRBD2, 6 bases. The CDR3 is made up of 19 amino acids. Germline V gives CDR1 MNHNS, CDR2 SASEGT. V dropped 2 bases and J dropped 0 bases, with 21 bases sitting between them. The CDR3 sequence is CASSELPIWRATSTDTQYF. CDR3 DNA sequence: TGTGCCAGCAGTGAACTTCCCATATGGAGGGCAACTAGCACAGATACGCAGTATTTT.

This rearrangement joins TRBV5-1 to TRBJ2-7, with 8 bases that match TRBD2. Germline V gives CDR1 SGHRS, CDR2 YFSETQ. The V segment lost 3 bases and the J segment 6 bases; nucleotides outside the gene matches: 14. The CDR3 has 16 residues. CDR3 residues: CASSSAGGWDTGEQYF. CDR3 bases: TGCGCCAGCAGCTCCGCGGGGGGTTGGGATACCGGCGAGCAGTACTTC.

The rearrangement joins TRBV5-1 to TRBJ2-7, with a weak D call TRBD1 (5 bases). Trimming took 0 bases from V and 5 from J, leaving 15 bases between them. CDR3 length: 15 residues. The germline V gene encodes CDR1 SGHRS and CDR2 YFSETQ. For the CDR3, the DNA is TGCGCCAGCAGCTTGGCCGCAGGGATCCAGAACGAGCAGTACTTC. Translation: CASSLAAGIQNEQYF.

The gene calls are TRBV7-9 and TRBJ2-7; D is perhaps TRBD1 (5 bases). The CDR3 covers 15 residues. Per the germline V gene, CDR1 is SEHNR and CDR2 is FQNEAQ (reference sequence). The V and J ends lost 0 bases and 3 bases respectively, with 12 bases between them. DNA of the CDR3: TGTGCCAGCAGCTTAGCGACAGAACGTAACTACGAGCAGTACTTC. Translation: CASSLATERNYEQYF.

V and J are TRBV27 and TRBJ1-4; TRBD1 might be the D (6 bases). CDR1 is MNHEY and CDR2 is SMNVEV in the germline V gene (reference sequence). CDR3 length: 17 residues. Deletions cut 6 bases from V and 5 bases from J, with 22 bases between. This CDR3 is CASRASGQRLPNEKLFF. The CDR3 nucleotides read TGTGCCAGCAGGGCCTCGGGACAACGCCTTCCGAATGAAAAACTGTTTTTT. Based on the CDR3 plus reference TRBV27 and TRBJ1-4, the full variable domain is EAQVTQNPRYLITVTGKKLTVTCSQNMNHEYMSWYRQDPGLGLRQIYYSMNVEVTDKGDVPEGYKVSRKEKRNFPLILESPSPNQTSLYFCASRASGQRLPNEKLFFGSGTQLSVL.

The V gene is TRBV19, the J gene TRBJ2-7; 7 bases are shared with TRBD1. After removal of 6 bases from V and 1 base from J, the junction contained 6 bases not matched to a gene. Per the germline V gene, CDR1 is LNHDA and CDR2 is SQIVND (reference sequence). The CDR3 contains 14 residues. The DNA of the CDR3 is TGTGCCAGTAGCCGGGACAGCTTTTCCTACGAGCAGTACTTC. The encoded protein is CASSRDSFSYEQYF.

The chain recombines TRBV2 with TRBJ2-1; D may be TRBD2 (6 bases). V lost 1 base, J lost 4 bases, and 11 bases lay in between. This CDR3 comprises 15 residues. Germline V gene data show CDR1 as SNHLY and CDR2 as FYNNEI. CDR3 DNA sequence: TGTGCCAGCAGTGAAGTTAGCGGCAGATACAATGAGCAGTTCTTC. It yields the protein CASSEVSGRYNEQFF. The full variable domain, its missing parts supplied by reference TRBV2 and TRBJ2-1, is EPEVTQTPSHQVTQMGQEVILRCVPISNHLYFYWYRQILGQKVEFLVSFYNNEISEKSEIFDDQFSVERPDGSNFTLKIRSTKLEDSAMYFCASSEVSGRYNEQFFGPGTRLTVL.

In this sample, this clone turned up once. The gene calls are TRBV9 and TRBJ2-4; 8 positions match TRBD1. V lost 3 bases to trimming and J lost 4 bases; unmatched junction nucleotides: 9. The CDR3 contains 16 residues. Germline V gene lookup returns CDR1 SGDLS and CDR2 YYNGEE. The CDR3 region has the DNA TGTGCCAGCAGCGCGGCAGGGGGCGCGGGGAAAAACATTCAGTACTTC. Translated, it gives CASSAAGGAGKNIQYF.

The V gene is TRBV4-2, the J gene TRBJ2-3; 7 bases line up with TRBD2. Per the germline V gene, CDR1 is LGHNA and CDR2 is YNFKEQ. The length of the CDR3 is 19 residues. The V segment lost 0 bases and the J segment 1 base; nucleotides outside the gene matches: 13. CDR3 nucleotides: TGTGCCAGCAGCCAAGATAAGGGTGTTGGGGACTACCGCACAGATACGCAGTATTTT. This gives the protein CASSQDKGVGDYRTDTQYF.

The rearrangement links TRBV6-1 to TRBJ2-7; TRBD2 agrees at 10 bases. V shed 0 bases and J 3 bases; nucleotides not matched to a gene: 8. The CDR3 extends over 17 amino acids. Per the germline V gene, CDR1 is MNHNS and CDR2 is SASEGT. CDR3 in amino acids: CASSEAFRLAGDYEQYF. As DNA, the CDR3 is TGTGCCAGCAGTGAAGCGTTTAGGCTAGCGGGAGACTACGAGCAGTACTTC.

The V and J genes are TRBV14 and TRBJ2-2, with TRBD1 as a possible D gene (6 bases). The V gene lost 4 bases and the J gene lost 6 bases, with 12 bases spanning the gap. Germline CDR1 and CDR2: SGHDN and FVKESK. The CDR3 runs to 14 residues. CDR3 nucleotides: TGTGCCAGCAGCCCCACAGGGCGCTCCGGGGAGCTGTTTTTT. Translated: CASSPTGRSGELFF.

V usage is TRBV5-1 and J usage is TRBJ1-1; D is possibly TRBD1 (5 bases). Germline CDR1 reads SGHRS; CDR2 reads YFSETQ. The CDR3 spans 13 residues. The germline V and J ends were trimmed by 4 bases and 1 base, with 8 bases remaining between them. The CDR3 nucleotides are TGCGCCAGCAGCCCCGGACAGAACACTGAAGCTTTCTTT. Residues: CASSPGQNTEAFF.

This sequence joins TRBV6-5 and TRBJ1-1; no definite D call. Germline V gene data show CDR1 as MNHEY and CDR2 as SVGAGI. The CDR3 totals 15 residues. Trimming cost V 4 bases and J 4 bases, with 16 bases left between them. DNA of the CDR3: TGTGCCAGCAGTTCCCCCCCACGGGAGGGCACTGAAGCTTTCTTT. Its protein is CASSSPPREGTEAFF.

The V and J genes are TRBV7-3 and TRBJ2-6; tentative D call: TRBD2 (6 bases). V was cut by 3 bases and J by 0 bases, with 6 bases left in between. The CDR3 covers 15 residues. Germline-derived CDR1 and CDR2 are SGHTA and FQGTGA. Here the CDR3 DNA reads TGTGCCAGCAGCTTGACTAGCTCTGGGGCCAACGTCCTGACTTTC. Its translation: CASSLTSSGANVLTF.

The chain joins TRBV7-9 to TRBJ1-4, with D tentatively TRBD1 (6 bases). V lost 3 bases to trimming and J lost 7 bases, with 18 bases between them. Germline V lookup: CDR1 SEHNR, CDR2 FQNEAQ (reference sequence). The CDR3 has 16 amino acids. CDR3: CASSFWGRMESEKLFF. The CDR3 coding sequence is TGTGCCAGCAGCTTTTGGGGGCGTATGGAAAGTGAAAAACTGTTTTTT. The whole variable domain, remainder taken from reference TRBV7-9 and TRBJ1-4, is DTGVSQNPRHKITKRGQNVTFRCDPISEHNRLYWYRQTLGQGPEFLTYFQNEAQLEKSRLLSDRFSAERPKGSFSTLEIQRTEQGDSAMYLCASSFWGRMESEKLFFGSGTQLSVL.

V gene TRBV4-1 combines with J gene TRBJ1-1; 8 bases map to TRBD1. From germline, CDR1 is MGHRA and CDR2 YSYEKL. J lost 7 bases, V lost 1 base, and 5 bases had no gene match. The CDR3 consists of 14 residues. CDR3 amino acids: CASSQVNRGIEAFF. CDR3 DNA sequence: TGCGCCAGCAGCCAAGTAAACAGGGGGATTGAAGCTTTCTTT.

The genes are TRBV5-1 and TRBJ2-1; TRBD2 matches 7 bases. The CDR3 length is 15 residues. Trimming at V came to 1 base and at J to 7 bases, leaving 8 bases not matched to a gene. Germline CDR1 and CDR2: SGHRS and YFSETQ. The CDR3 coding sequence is TGCGCCAGCAGCTTGATCGCGGGAGTGGGGAATGAGCAGTTCTTC. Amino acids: CASSLIAGVGNEQFF.

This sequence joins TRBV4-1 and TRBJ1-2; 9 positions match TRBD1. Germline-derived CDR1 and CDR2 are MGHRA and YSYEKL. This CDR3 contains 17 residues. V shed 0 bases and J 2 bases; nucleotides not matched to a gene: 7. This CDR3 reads CASSQERDRASNYGYTF. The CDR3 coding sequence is TGCGCCAGCAGCCAAGAGCGGGACAGGGCTTCAAACTATGGCTACACCTTC.

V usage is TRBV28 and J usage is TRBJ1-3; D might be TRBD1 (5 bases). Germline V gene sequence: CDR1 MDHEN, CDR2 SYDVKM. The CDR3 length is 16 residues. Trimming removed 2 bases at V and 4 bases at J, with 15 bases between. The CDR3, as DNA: TGTGCCAGCAGTTTACACGGCAGGGAGGAAGGAAACACCATATATTTT. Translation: CASSLHGREEGNTIYF.

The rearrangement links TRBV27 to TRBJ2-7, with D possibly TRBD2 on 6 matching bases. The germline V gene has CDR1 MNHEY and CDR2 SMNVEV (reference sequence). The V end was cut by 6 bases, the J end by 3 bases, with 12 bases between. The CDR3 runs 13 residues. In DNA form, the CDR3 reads TGTGCCAGCAGCGGGAGTACGGGCTACGAGCAGTACTTC. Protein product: CASSGSTGYEQYF.

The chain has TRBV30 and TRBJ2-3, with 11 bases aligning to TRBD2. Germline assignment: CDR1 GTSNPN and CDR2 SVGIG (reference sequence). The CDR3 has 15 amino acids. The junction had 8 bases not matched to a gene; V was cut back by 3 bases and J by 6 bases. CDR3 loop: CAWSVLAGGPDTQYF. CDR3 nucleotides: TGTGCCTGGAGCGTTCTAGCGGGAGGCCCCGATACGCAGTATTTT.

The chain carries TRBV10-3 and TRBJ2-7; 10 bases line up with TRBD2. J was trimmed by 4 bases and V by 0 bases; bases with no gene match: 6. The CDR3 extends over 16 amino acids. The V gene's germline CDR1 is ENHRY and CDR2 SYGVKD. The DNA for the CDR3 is TGTGCCATCAGTGAGTCCCTGGCTAGCGGGAGTTACGAGCAGTACTTC. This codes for CAISESLASGSYEQYF.

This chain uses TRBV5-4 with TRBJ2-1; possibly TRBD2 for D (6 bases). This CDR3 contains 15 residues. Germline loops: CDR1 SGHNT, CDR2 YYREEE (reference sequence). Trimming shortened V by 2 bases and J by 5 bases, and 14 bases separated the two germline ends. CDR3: CASSFTEGRHNEQFF. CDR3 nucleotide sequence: TGTGCCAGCAGCTTTACGGAGGGTCGCCACAATGAGCAGTTCTTC.

CDR3 nucleotides: TGTGCCAGCAGGGGACTAGCGGGCTCTAGCACAGATACGCAGTATTTT. Amino acids: CASRGLAGSSTDTQYF. This chain joins TRBV6-6 and TRBJ2-3; 12 nucleotides match TRBD2. This CDR3 has 16 amino acids. The V gene end was trimmed by 6 bases and the J gene end by 0 bases; junction bases not matched to a gene: 4. Germline V CDR1 and CDR2: MNHNY, SVGAGI (reference sequence).

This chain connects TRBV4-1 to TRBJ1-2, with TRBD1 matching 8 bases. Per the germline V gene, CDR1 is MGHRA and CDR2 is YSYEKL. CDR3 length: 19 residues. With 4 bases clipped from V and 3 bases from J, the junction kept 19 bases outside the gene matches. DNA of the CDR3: TGCGCCAGCAGCCGGGAAGTGACAGGGGTATTACGTGGTGACTATGGCTACACCTTC. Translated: CASSREVTGVLRGDYGYTF.

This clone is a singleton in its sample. CDR3 sequence: CASSGTSGVYEQYF. The DNA for the CDR3 is TGTGCCAGCAGTGGGACTAGCGGGGTCTACGAGCAGTACTTC. The rearrangement joins TRBV2 to TRBJ2-7; 12 nucleotides match TRBD2. This CDR3 contains 14 residues. V dropped 4 bases and J dropped 3; count of bases not matched to a gene: 1. The V gene's germline CDR1 is SNHLY and CDR2 FYNNEI.